The 26 T cell receptor beta chains in this list originate from one sample, sequenced in a study of blood T cell repertoires in COVID-19. Here immunoSEQ multiplex PCR was the method, and the copy in TCRdb shows in-frame clones only, minus some. The sample lists approximately 350,000 clones, roughly 90% occurring once. Sequenced input: peripheral blood. These receptors all come from an older woman with COVID-19, enrolled during active disease.

This clone has ten or more counts. This chain joins TRBV6-5 and TRBJ1-6; possibly TRBD1 for D (6 bases). Trimming removed 6 bases from V and 2 bases from J, with 11 bases in between. The CDR3 consists of 15 residues. Per the germline V gene, CDR1 is MNHEY and CDR2 is SVGAGI. CDR3 nucleotides: TGTGCCAGCAGATCCGAGGGGGCCTATAATTCACCCCTCCACTTT. Translating it yields CASRSEGAYNSPLHF.

The chain has TRBV24-1 and TRBJ1-3; 9 nucleotides agree with TRBD1. The CDR3 is made up of 19 amino acids. Germline-derived CDR1 and CDR2 are KGHDR and SFDVKD. V dropped 5 bases and J dropped 4; count of bases not matched to a gene: 17. In DNA form, the CDR3 reads TGTGCCACCAGTGGCTTAGAAACTTTACAGGGGGCGTTCGGAAACACCATATATTTT. Translating it yields CATSGLETLQGAFGNTIYF.

This clone appeared a single time. A junction boundary mismatches the germline segment, possibly from a read error. J is TRBJ2-7 and V is TRBV19; TRBD2 is a possible D gene (5 bases). The CDR3 length is 11 residues. The germline V gene has CDR1 LNHDA and CDR2 SQIVND (reference sequence). The CDR3 sequence is CASRSRADWAF. The CDR3 DNA reads as TGTGCCAGTAGAAGCCGAGCGGATTGGGCTTTC. Combining the CDR3 with reference TRBV19 and TRBJ2-7 gives the whole variable domain DGGITQSPKYLFRKEGQNVTLSCEQNLNHDAMYWYRQDPGQGLRLIYYSQIVNDFQKGDIAEGYSVSREKKESFPLTVTSAQKNPTAFYLCASRSRADWAFGPGTRLTVT.

V and J are TRBV27 and TRBJ2-7; no clear D. The length of the CDR3 is 15 residues. The V gene lost 3 bases and the J gene lost 3 bases, with 15 bases spanning the gap. Germline CDR1 reads MNHEY; CDR2 reads SMNVEV (reference sequence). The CDR3 sequence: CASSFNSPVIYEQYF. As DNA, the CDR3 is TGTGCCAGCAGTTTCAATAGTCCTGTTATCTACGAGCAGTACTTC.

This chain connects TRBV6-2 or TRBV6-3 to TRBJ1-6, with 8 bases lining up with TRBD1. The J segment lost 8 bases and the V segment lost 5 bases, leaving 5 bases of the junction unmatched. The CDR3 runs to 14 residues. Germline V lookup: CDR1 MNHEY, CDR2 SVGEGT. The CDR3 spells CASSPDREDSPLHF. The CDR3 DNA follows: TGTGCCAGCAGTCCGGACAGGGAGGATTCACCCCTCCACTTT.

The rearrangement uses TRBV5-5 and TRBJ2-2; 8 bases are a match to TRBD2. Germline V CDR1 and CDR2: SGHKS, YYEKEE (reference sequence). The CDR3 contains 15 residues. V dropped 0 bases and J dropped 9; count of bases not matched to a gene: 7. The CDR3 loop reads CASSLGSGASRELFF. In nucleotides, the CDR3 is TGTGCCAGCAGCTTGGGTAGCGGGGCCTCCAGGGAGCTGTTTTTT.

V gene TRBV7-9 combines with J gene TRBJ1-1; the D gene is possibly TRBD1 (6 bases). The germline V and J ends were trimmed by 1 base and 6 bases, with 12 bases remaining between them. CDR3 size: 14 residues. Germline CDR1 reads SEHNR; CDR2 reads FQNEAQ (reference sequence). CDR3 nucleotide sequence: TGTGCCAGCAGCTTAGGGGGGCAAGGGTCTGAAGCTTTCTTT. Residues: CASSLGGQGSEAFF.

The CDR3 loop reads CASSPLPDRGGYGYTF. The CDR3, as DNA: TGCGCCAGCAGCCCACTACCGGACAGGGGAGGCTATGGCTACACCTTC. The chain is built from TRBV4-1 and TRBJ1-2; 9 bases are a match to TRBD1. The CDR3 is 16 residues long. Germline V gene sequence: CDR1 MGHRA, CDR2 YSYEKL. Trimming cost V 4 bases and J 4 bases; bases outside gene matches: 10.

V usage is TRBV23-1 and J usage is TRBJ1-2; possibly TRBD1 for D (6 bases). TRBV23-1 counts as an open reading frame of uncertain function. Trimming cost V 0 bases and J 2 bases, with 16 bases left between them. The CDR3 sequence is 17 residues long. The CDR3 DNA is TGCGCCAGCAGTCAATCGAGGACAGAGGTTGAGAACTATGGCTACACCTTC. As protein: CASSQSRTEVENYGYTF.

The CDR3 bases are TGTGCCAGTAATGGACAGGGGAACACTGAAGCTTTCTTT. Its translation is CASNGQGNTEAFF. This chain connects TRBV19 to TRBJ1-1; 8 positions agree with TRBD1. Germline V gives CDR1 LNHDA, CDR2 SQIVND (reference sequence). The CDR3 is made up of 13 amino acids. The J segment lost 1 base and the V segment lost 7 bases, leaving 2 bases of the junction unmatched.

This clone showed up just once. This sequence joins TRBV2 and TRBJ1-2; maybe TRBD1 (6 bases). Germline V lookup: CDR1 SNHLY, CDR2 FYNNEI. The CDR3 spans 14 residues. Trimming removed 3 bases at V and 3 bases at J, with 11 bases between. The CDR3 region is CASSDGRGDYGYTF. For the CDR3, the DNA is TGTGCCAGCAGTGACGGCAGGGGTGACTATGGCTACACCTTC.

V is TRBV30 and J is TRBJ1-5; D is uncertain. Germline V lookup: CDR1 GTSNPN, CDR2 SVGIG (reference sequence). The V end was cut by 2 bases, the J end by 8 bases, with 16 bases between. The CDR3 has 14 residues. The CDR3, as DNA: TGTGCCTGGAGTCCCGGGGAGGTCGTAAAGCCCCAGCATTTT. It translates to CAWSPGEVVKPQHF.

This sequence joins TRBV19 and TRBJ1-1, with D uncertain. CDR1 is LNHDA, CDR2 SQIVND, per germline (reference sequence). The CDR3 has 13 residues. V lost 3 bases to trimming and J lost 1 base, with 6 bases between them. Written as DNA, the CDR3 is TGTGCCAGTAGTATGGGGAGGAACACTGAAGCTTTCTTT. This encodes CASSMGRNTEAFF.

This chain joins TRBV24-1 and TRBJ1-5; D is ambiguous. V was cut by 10 bases and J by 10 bases, with 10 bases left in between. From germline, CDR1 is KGHDR and CDR2 SFDVKD. The CDR3 has 10 amino acids. The CDR3 region has the DNA TGTGCCACAGCTGGAGATCCCCAGCATTTT. This gives the protein CATAGDPQHF.

This chain joins TRBV10-3 and TRBJ1-1; 8 bases line up with TRBD1. The length of the CDR3 is 15 residues. J was trimmed by 3 bases and V by 2 bases; bases with no gene match: 5. The germline CDR1 and CDR2 sequences are ENHRY and SYGVKD. DNA of the CDR3: TGTGCCATCAGTGAGGTAGACAGGGGAGACACTGAAGCTTTCTTT. It codes for CAISEVDRGDTEAFF.

This rearrangement joins TRBV7-2 to TRBJ1-1, with D unresolved. The germline V and J ends were trimmed by 2 bases and 2 bases, with 12 bases remaining between them. CDR3 length: 15 residues. Germline V gene lookup returns CDR1 SGHTA and CDR2 FQGNSA. In nucleotides, the CDR3 is TGTGCCAGCAGCTTAAGTTACGGGATAAACACTGAAGCTTTCTTT. This gives the protein CASSLSYGINTEAFF.

This clone was seen just once. This rearrangement joins TRBV21-1 to TRBJ1-5; the table calls TRBD1, which could not be checked here. TRBV21-1 is deemed a pseudogene. This CDR3 has 15 residues. CDR3 sequence: CASSSRGRGNQPQHF. CDR3 bases: TGTGCCAGCAGCAGCCGTGGCAGGGGAAATCAGCCCCAGCATTTT.

This rearrangement joins TRBV2 to TRBJ2-1; no clear D gene. V was cut by 1 base and J by 4 bases, with 5 bases left in between. The germline CDR1 and CDR2 sequences are SNHLY and FYNNEI. The length of the CDR3 is 13 residues. The DNA for the CDR3 is TGTGCCAGCAGTGAAGGCAGTTACAATGAGCAGTTCTTC. This sequence encodes CASSEGSYNEQFF.

V usage is TRBV6-5 and J usage is TRBJ1-2, with D perhaps matching TRBD1 (5 bases). The V end lost 0 bases, the J end lost 8 bases, and 19 bases lay between the germline ends. The V gene's germline CDR1 is MNHEY and CDR2 SVGAGI. The CDR3 extends over 16 amino acids. In nucleotides, the CDR3 is TGTGCCAGCAGTTACTCGTTGGCCCGGGGGATCAGAGGCTACACCTTC. It codes for CASSYSLARGIRGYTF.

This chain uses TRBV20-1 with TRBJ2-1; D is possibly TRBD1 (6 bases). Trimming removed 0 bases from V and 14 bases from J, with 11 bases in between. The CDR3 runs to 11 residues. Per the germline V gene, CDR1 is DFQATT and CDR2 is SNEGSKA (reference sequence). CDR3 in amino acids: CSARDVKGEFF. The DNA for the CDR3 is TGCAGTGCTAGAGATGTAAAGGGGGAGTTCTTC.

The CDR3 region has the DNA TGTGCCAGCAGTGAGTACGGTGAAGCTTTCTTT. This codes for CASSEYGEAFF. The chain is built from TRBV2 and TRBJ1-1; no firm D call. Germline-derived CDR1 and CDR2 are SNHLY and FYNNEI. V was trimmed by 3 bases and J by 7 bases, leaving 6 bases between them. This CDR3 has 11 residues.

The V call is TRBV6-1, the J call TRBJ1-6; TRBD1 aligns across 8 bases. The V segment lost 4 bases and the J segment 8 bases; nucleotides outside the gene matches: 10. Germline CDR1 and CDR2: MNHNS and SASEGT. CDR3 length: 16 residues. CDR3 protein: CASSGMIQGAYSPLHF. For the CDR3, the DNA is TGTGCCAGCAGTGGCATGATTCAGGGGGCTTATTCACCCCTCCACTTT.

This clone appeared once. The chain links TRBV27 to TRBJ1-4; D perhaps matches TRBD1 (6 bases). The V end was cut by 2 bases, the J end by 5 bases, with 9 bases between. From germline, CDR1 is MNHEY and CDR2 SMNVEV (reference sequence). The CDR3 spans 14 residues. The CDR3 protein is CASSLTTGNEKLFF. CDR3 DNA: TGTGCCAGCAGTTTAACAACAGGGAATGAAAAACTGTTTTTT.

The CDR3 reads CASRDVWGPYEQYF. CDR3 sequence (DNA): TGTGCCAGCAGGGACGTATGGGGGCCCTACGAGCAGTACTTC. J is TRBJ2-7 and V is TRBV6-5; D might be TRBD1 (6 bases). The CDR3 covers 14 residues. The germline V and J ends were trimmed by 6 bases and 2 bases, with 14 bases remaining between them. The germline CDR1 and CDR2 sequences are MNHEY and SVGAGI.

The chain couples TRBV4-3 to TRBJ2-2; D gene unclear. Trimming took off 0 bases at V and 4 bases at J, with 9 bases between the two ends. Germline V lookup: CDR1 LGHNA, CDR2 YSLEER. CDR3 length equals 15 residues. CDR3 nucleotides: TGCGCCAGCAGCCAAGATCCGAGGATCACCGGGGAGCTGTTTTTT. It encodes CASSQDPRITGELFF.

This clone was seen only once. This chain connects TRBV9 to TRBJ1-2, with no clear D. Germline lookup yields CDR1 SGDLS and CDR2 YYNGEE. This CDR3 comprises 12 residues. The germline V and J ends were trimmed by 4 bases and 8 bases, with 12 bases remaining between them. CDR3 nucleotides: TGTGCCAGCAGCCCTCTAGCGGTCGGCTACACCTTC. Translated: CASSPLAVGYTF. Together with reference TRBV9 and TRBJ1-2, the CDR3 gives the full variable domain: DSGVTQTPKHLITATGQRVTLRCSPRSGDLSVYWYQQSLDQGLQFLIQYYNGEERAKGNILERFSAQQFPDLHSELNLSSLELGDSALYFCASSPLAVGYTFGSGTRLTVV.